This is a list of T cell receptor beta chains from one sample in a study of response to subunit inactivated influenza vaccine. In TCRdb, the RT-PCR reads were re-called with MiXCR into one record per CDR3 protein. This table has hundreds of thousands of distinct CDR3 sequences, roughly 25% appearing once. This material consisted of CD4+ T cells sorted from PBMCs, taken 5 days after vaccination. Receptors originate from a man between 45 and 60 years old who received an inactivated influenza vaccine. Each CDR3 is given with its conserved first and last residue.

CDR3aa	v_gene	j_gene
CASSLVPGGKDEQYF	TRBV7-9	TRBJ2-7
CAILGGAEKLFF	TRBV28	TRBJ1-4
CARLNRDRVETQYF	TRBV12-3/TRBV12-4	TRBJ2-5
CASSGRDTQYF	TRBV5-1	TRBJ2-3
CASSPGGPGGYTF	TRBV9	TRBJ1-2
CASSYQGEKLFF	TRBV6-2/TRBV6-3	TRBJ1-4
CASSLDLSYEQFF	TRBV7-9	TRBJ2-1
CASSRGTSRSNEQFF	TRBV5-1	TRBJ2-1
CASSTDRGGLETQYF	TRBV7-6	TRBJ2-5
CASSLGTGPEQYF	TRBV28	TRBJ2-7
CASSISLRGQETQYF	TRBV7-9	TRBJ2-5
CASSPTSLPGNTIYF	TRBV5-5	TRBJ1-3
CASSLGSSLETQYF	TRBV5-1	TRBJ2-5
CASRPLLAGQETQYF	TRBV12-3/TRBV12-4	TRBJ2-5
CASSPGTGVFHGYTF	TRBV6-1	TRBJ1-2
CSVAPGQGGTEAFF	TRBV29-1	TRBJ1-1
CAIKGPGGPYNEQFF	TRBV10-3	TRBJ2-1
CASSRLARGKETQYF	TRBV4-2	TRBJ2-5
CSARDGVVRGILVETQYF	TRBV20-1	TRBJ2-5
CSVQGGVGEQYF	TRBV29-1	TRBJ2-7
CANGLEEETQYF	TRBV24-1	TRBJ2-5
CATREAPNNEQFF	TRBV12-3/TRBV12-4	TRBJ2-1
CASSLVGFAQYF	TRBV12-3/TRBV12-4	TRBJ2-4
CAVSGGRTYEQYF	TRBV6-1	TRBJ2-7
CASSLVFSGAGANVLTF	TRBV7-2	TRBJ2-6
CASSFSAGSPYEQFF	TRBV11-2	TRBJ2-1
CASSYSGTRFHEQYF	TRBV6-5	TRBJ2-7
CASSLNLGGRSETQYF	TRBV5-6	TRBJ2-5
CASSLEPHVGETQYF	TRBV7-9	TRBJ2-5
CSAAETDSSYNEQFF	TRBV29-1	TRBJ2-1
CASSRALTRANEQFF	TRBV7-2	TRBJ2-1
CASSQVGGSYNEQFF	TRBV4-2	TRBJ2-1
CSASPTSGTSGQYF	TRBV20-1	TRBJ2-7
CASSQGSGGEQFF	TRBV14	TRBJ2-1
CASSEASQKNYGYTF	TRBV6-1	TRBJ1-2
CASSRWDYEQYF	TRBV6-2/TRBV6-3	TRBJ2-7
CASSQDTRSATNEKLFF	TRBV4-2	TRBJ1-4